The next 17 T cell receptor beta chains were all read from a single sample in a study of glioma-infiltrating T cells. TCR alpha and beta CDR3 regions were amplified from RNA using iRepertoire nested multiplex PCR. TCRdb re-called the multiplex PCR reads through MiXCR, storing one row per CDR3 protein. The sample has approximately 190,000 distinct CDR3 sequences, over 30% seen once; the top ten hold just over 20%. Sample: glioma tissue, nonneoplastic brain tissue, or PBMCs (not recorded which). These receptors were obtained from a human donor with low-grade glioma or glioblastoma, undergoing nonglioma brain surgery, or in good health (not recorded which).

This clonotype was seen many times. The CDR3 DNA is TGTGCCAGCAGTTCCTACACAGGCAGGGGGCAGCCCCAGCATTTT. Its translation: CASSSYTGRGQPQHF. The V gene is TRBV27, the J gene TRBJ1-5; 7 nucleotides line up with TRBD1. Trimming removed 4 bases from V and 7 bases from J; junction bases left unmatched: 10. Germline V gene sequence: CDR1 MNHEY, CDR2 SMNVEV (reference sequence). This CDR3 has 15 residues.

This clonotype was detected ten times or more. The chain links TRBV28 to TRBJ2-3, with D possibly TRBD2 on 5 matching bases. The CDR3 runs 16 residues. Trimming removed 2 bases at V and 0 bases at J, with 12 bases between. CDR1 and CDR2 (germline): MDHEN, SYDVKM. The DNA for the CDR3 is TGTGCCAGCAGTTTACGTCGGGGTTCTAGCACAGATACGCAGTATTTT. Translation: CASSLRRGSSTDTQYF.

On this clonotype itself: Germline and junction disagree at one end, which may indicate a read error. The chain recombines TRBV4-2 with TRBJ1-4, with D possibly matching TRBD1 (6 bases). The CDR3 loop spans 16 amino acids. The V gene's germline CDR1 is LGHNA and CDR2 YNFKEQ. The CDR3 loop is CASRQEGGGGSEKLFF. CDR3 DNA: TGTGCCAGCAGACAAGAGGGCGGGGGCGGTAGCGAAAAACTGTTTTTT.

In the case of this clonotype: One end of the junction does not line up with germline, which may come from a read error. The rearrangement links TRBV28 to TRBJ1-5; weak D call: TRBD1 (5 bases). The CDR3 length is 15 residues. Germline CDR1 is MDHEN and CDR2 is SYDVKM. The chain's CDR3 is CASSLLGGSNQPQHF. The CDR3 region has the DNA TGTGCCAGCAGTTTACTGGGGGGGAGCAATCAACCCCAGCATTTT.

This clonotype was seen ten or more times. V usage is TRBV7-2 and J usage is TRBJ2-1; D is undetermined. The CDR3 spans 16 residues. Trimming took 1 base from V and 4 from J, leaving 14 bases between them. CDR1 SGHTA and CDR2 FQGNSA come from the germline V gene. DNA for the CDR3: TGTGCCAGCAGCTTAGGTCGCGGAACCATTTACAATGAGCAGTTCTTC. Protein sequence: CASSLGRGTIYNEQFF.

The chain combines TRBV3-1 with TRBJ2-5, with 10 bases fitting TRBD1. CDR3 length: 14 residues. Trimming at V came to 5 bases and at J to 7 bases, leaving 7 bases not matched to a gene. Germline-derived CDR1 and CDR2 are LGHDT and YNNKEL (reference sequence). This CDR3 reads CASSTGQGGLTQYF. As DNA, the CDR3 is TGTGCCAGCAGCACTGGACAGGGGGGATTGACCCAGTACTTC.

This clonotype was seen repeatedly, ten times or more. The rearrangement links TRBV7-2 to TRBJ2-5, with D perhaps TRBD1 (5 bases). The CDR3 consists of 14 residues. Germline-derived CDR1 and CDR2 are SGHTA and FQGNSA. Trimming left V 5 bases short and J 0 bases short, with 10 bases between. The CDR3 DNA reads TGTGCCAGCAGCCCCCCAGGGAACCAAGAGACCCAGTACTTC. As protein: CASSPPGNQETQYF.

This clonotype came up many times. The chain uses TRBV20-1 and TRBJ2-5, with 12 bases fitting TRBD2. The CDR3 spans 14 residues. Germline V gene sequence: CDR1 DFQATT, CDR2 SNEGSKA (reference sequence). V lost 1 base, J lost 4 bases, and 1 base stayed unmatched. Written as DNA, the CDR3 is TGCAGTGCTAGAGGACTAGCGGGAGTAGAGACCCAGTACTTC. Its translation is CSARGLAGVETQYF.

The table lists this clonotype with many counts. The chain couples TRBV7-2 to TRBJ2-3, with TRBD1 as a possible D gene (5 bases). Germline CDR1 and CDR2: SGHTA and FQGNSA. This CDR3 comprises 18 residues. V was shortened by 1 base and J by 8 bases, with 25 bases between the two germline ends. CDR3 nucleotide sequence: TGTGCCAGCAGCTTAGGGGGCTGGCGTCGAGTCCAGCCAGGTACGCAGTATTTT. This gives the protein CASSLGGWRRVQPGTQYF. Full variable domain (outside the CDR3, taken from reference TRBV7-2 and TRBJ2-3): GAGVSQSPSNKVTEKGKDVELRCDPISGHTALYWYRQSLGQGLEFLIYFQGNSAPDKSGLPSDRFSAERTGGSVSTLTIQRTQQEDSAVYLCASSLGGWRRVQPGTQYFGPGTRLTVL.

On this clonotype: A much larger clone is a single base away; this may be a read error. This rearrangement joins TRBV10-3 to TRBJ2-2, with D possibly being TRBD1 (6 bases). Trimming shortened V by 5 bases and J by 6 bases, and 13 bases separated the two germline ends. The CDR3 has 14 residues. Germline V gene lookup returns CDR1 ENHRY and CDR2 SYGVKD. Written as DNA, the CDR3 is TGTGCCATCAGTACAGGGACCGGACCCGGGGAGCTGTTTTTT. Residues: CAISTGTGPGELFF.

This clonotype was picked up many times. This sequence joins TRBV2 and TRBJ2-3; D possibly corresponds to TRBD1 (6 bases). The V end lost 9 bases, the J end lost 1 base, and 17 bases lay between the germline ends. Germline V gene sequence: CDR1 SNHLY, CDR2 FYNNEI. This CDR3 is built from 15 residues. Here the CDR3 reads CARMGDTARTDTQYF. The CDR3 region has the DNA TGTGCCAGGATGGGGGACACCGCTCGCACAGATACGCAGTATTTT.

This clonotype has a count of ten or more. V gene TRBV7-2 combines with J gene TRBJ2-1, with TRBD2 matching 9 bases. CDR1 is SGHTA, CDR2 FQGNSA, per germline. CDR3 length: 15 amino acids. Unmatched junction bases numbered 7, after V lost 5 bases and J lost 5 bases. DNA for the CDR3: TGTGCCAGCAGCACCCAAGTAGCGGGAGACAATGAGCAGTTCTTC. Residues: CASSTQVAGDNEQFF. The full variable domain, completed using reference TRBV7-2 and TRBJ2-1, is GAGVSQSPSNKVTEKGKDVELRCDPISGHTALYWYRQSLGQGLEFLIYFQGNSAPDKSGLPSDRFSAERTGGSVSTLTIQRTQQEDSAVYLCASSTQVAGDNEQFFGPGTRLTVL.

This clonotype appeared a single time. The chain joins TRBV20-1 to TRBJ2-7, with TRBD2 matching over 8 bases. Germline values: CDR1 DFQATT, CDR2 SNEGSKA (reference sequence). CDR3 size: 15 residues. With V trimmed by 1 base and J by 8 bases, 13 bases remained unmatched. The CDR3: CSARVPSGSGYQQYF. The CDR3 bases are TGCAGTGCTAGAGTGCCGAGCGGGAGCGGATACCAGCAGTACTTC.

The sample holds a few counts of this clonotype. The chain uses TRBV2 and TRBJ1-4; no definite D call. The CDR3 has 17 residues. V was trimmed by 1 base and J by 0 bases, leaving 12 bases between them. CDR1 and CDR2 (germline): SNHLY, FYNNEI. Here the CDR3 DNA reads TGTGCCAGCAGTGAAGTTTTACAGATCCCAACTAATGAAAAACTGTTTTTT. Protein sequence: CASSEVLQIPTNEKLFF.

This clonotype has at least ten counts. The chain has TRBV4-2 and TRBJ2-3; perhaps TRBD2 as D (6 bases). The CDR3 covers 15 residues. Trimming took 3 bases from V and 3 from J, leaving 13 bases between them. CDR1 LGHNA and CDR2 YNFKEQ come from the germline V gene. The CDR3 loop is CASSQGGVATDTQYF. CDR3 DNA: TGTGCCAGCAGCCAGGGGGGAGTAGCAACAGATACGCAGTATTTT.

This clonotype was recorded at least ten times. This chain connects TRBV28 to TRBJ2-1, with 8 bases aligning to TRBD1. CDR3 size: 12 residues. V dropped 6 bases and J dropped 14; count of bases not matched to a gene: 9. Germline CDR1 and CDR2: MDHEN and SYDVKM. The CDR3 DNA is TGTGCCAGCAGCGACAGGGGTTGGTCTAAGTTCTTC. It codes for CASSDRGWSKFF.

In this sample, this clonotype turned up many times. The chain combines TRBV7-3 with TRBJ1-6, with no clear D. V lost 9 bases and J 9 bases, leaving 12 bases between the germline ends. CDR1 is SGHTA, CDR2 FQGTGA, per germline. This CDR3 has 12 residues. The CDR3 bases are TGTGCCAGGAGGAGGAGTGGTTCACCCCTCCACTTT. It translates to CARRRSGSPLHF. The variable domain in full, completed from reference TRBV7-3 and TRBJ1-6, reads GAGVSQTPSNKVTEKGKYVELRCDPISGHTALYWYRQSLGQGPEFLIYFQGTGAADDSGLPNDRFFAVRPEGSVSTLKIQRTERGDSAVYLCARRRSGSPLHFGNGTRLTVT.